Below, one TCR beta chain is given with its context. This clonotype was seen more than once but under ten times. The target of this receptor is not known. Per-base quality was not reported, and no clone a single base away is much larger than it. Libraries came from PCR. For sequencing, an Illumina HiSeq 2500 was employed. TCR libraries were prepared with molecular barcoding, using unique molecular identifiers to normalize TCRbeta repertoire quantification. The raw public data were reprocessed by TCRdb itself: fastp quality trimming at Q25, MiXCR clonotype calling, in-frame beta chains only. Under each unique CDR3 protein, matching rows form one entry showing the most common genes and DNA. For this sample there are about 300,000 distinct CDR3 sequences; roughly 7.8% appear just once. About 9.1% of the sample is taken by the ten largest. The data were taken from a study of T-cell reconstitution after alpha-beta-depleted transplantation in children (TCRdb year 2016). Study-level background: The study quantitatively tracked T-cell immune reconstitution after TCRalphabeta/CD19-depleted allogeneic hematopoietic cell transplantation in children using TCR repertoire profiling.

Trimmed from V: 4 bases; trimmed from J: 3 bases; junction bases lacking a gene match: 3. The CDR3 measures 16 amino acids from cysteine to phenylalanine. Only the CDR3 region is kept as DNA, spanning 48 bases read in frame from base 1. According to the germline V gene, CDR1 reads KGHDR and CDR2 reads SFDVKD. Points the paper makes about the study in general: In some patients, the high TCRbeta diversity seen at day 60 was put down to recipient T cells and intrathymic progenitors that had survived conditioning. Hyperexpanded clone frequencies declined over subsequent months; after one year, T-cell counts and TCRbeta diversity were mostly attributed to newly produced T cells. About two months after transplant, the apparently early recovery of alphabetaT-cell counts reportedly depended on just several hundred clones that had expanded rapidly and came from non-depleted graft cells.

This specimen's treatment or condition label, interpreted: allogeneic hematopoietic cell transplantation with graft depleted of TCRalphabeta T cells and CD19 B cells. TCRalphabeta/CD19-depleted allogeneic hematopoietic cell grafts were given to the transplant recipients, all of whom were children. The clonotype was recovered from a female patient between 2 and 10 years old who had a stem cell transplant for Fanconi anemia, so the T cells may come from the graft donor. Sequenced here: peripheral blood, sampled 360 days after TCRalphabeta/CD19-depleted stem cell transplant. Recombination linked TRBV24-1 to TRBJ2-3; TRBD2 agrees with 13 junctional bases. The sequenced DNA: TGTGCCACCAGTGAAAAGGGACTAGCGGGGACAGATACGCAGTATTTT. Its protein product is CATSEKGLAGTDTQYF.